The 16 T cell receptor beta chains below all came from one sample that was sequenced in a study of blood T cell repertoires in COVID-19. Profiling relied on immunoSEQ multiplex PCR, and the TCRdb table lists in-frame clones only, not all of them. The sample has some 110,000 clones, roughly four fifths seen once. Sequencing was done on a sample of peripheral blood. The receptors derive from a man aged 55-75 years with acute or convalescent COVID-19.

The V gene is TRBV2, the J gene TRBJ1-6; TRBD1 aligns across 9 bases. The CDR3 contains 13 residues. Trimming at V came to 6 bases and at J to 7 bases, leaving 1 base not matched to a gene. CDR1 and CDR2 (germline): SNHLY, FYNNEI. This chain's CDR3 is CASRGQGNSPLHF. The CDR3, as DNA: TGTGCCAGCAGGGGACAGGGAAATTCACCCCTCCACTTT.

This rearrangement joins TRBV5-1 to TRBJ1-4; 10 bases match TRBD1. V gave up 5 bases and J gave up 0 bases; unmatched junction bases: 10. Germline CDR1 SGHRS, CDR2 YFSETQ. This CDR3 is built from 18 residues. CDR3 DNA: TGCGCCAGCAGGATTGGGGACAGGGGAACAACAACTAATGAAAAACTGTTTTTT. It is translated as CASRIGDRGTTTNEKLFF.

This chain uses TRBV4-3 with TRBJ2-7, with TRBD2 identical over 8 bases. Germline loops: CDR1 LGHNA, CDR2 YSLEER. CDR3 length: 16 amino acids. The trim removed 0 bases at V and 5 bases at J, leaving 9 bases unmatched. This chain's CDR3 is CASSQEHGTRGNEQYF. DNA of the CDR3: TGCGCCAGCAGCCAAGAACACGGGACTAGGGGGAACGAGCAGTACTTC.

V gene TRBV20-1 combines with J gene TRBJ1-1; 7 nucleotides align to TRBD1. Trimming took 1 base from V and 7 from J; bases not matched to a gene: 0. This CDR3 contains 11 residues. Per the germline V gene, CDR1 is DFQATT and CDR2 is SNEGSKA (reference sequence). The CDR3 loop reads CSARGDSEAFF. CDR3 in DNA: TGCAGTGCTAGAGGGGACAGTGAAGCTTTCTTT.

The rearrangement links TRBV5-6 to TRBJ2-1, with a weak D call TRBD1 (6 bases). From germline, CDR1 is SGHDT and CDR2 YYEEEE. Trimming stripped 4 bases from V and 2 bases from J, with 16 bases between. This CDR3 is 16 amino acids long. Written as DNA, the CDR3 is TGTGCCAGCAGCCCCGATACAGGGAATCCCTACAATGAGCAGTTCTTC. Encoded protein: CASSPDTGNPYNEQFF.

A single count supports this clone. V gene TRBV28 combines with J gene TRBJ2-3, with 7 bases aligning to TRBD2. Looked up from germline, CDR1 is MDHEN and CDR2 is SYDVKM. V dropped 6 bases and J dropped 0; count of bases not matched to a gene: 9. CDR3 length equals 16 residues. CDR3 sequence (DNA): TGTGCCAGCAGCTCGACGGGGGGTCAGAGCACAGATACGCAGTATTTT. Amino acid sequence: CASSSTGGQSTDTQYF.

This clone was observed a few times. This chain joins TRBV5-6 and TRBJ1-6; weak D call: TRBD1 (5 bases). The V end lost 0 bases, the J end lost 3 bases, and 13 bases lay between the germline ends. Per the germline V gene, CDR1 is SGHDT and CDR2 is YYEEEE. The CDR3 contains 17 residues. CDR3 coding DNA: TGTGCCAGCAGCTTGGGGCCATGGGGCGGCTATAATTCACCCCTCCACTTT. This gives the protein CASSLGPWGGYNSPLHF.

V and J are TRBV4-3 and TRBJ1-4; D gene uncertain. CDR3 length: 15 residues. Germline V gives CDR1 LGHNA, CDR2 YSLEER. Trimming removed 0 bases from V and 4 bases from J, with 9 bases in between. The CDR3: CASSQDPTFNEKLFF. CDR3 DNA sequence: TGCGCCAGCAGCCAAGATCCTACCTTTAATGAAAAACTGTTTTTT.

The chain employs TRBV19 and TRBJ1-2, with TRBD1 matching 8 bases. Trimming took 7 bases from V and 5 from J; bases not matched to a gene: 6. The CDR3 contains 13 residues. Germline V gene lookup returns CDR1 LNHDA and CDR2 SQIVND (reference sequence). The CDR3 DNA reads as TGTGCCAGTAACAGGGGGGACAATTATGGCTACACCTTC. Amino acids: CASNRGDNYGYTF. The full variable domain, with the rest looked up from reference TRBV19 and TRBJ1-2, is DGGITQSPKYLFRKEGQNVTLSCEQNLNHDAMYWYRQDPGQGLRLIYYSQIVNDFQKGDIAEGYSVSREKKESFPLTVTSAQKNPTAFYLCASNRGDNYGYTFGSGTRLTVV.

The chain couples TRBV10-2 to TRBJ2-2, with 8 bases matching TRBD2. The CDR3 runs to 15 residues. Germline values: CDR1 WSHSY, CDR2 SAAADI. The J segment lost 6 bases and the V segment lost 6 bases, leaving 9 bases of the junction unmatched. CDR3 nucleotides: TGCGCCAGCAGCACCAGCGGGGGAACGTCCGGGGAGCTGTTTTTT. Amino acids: CASSTSGGTSGELFF.

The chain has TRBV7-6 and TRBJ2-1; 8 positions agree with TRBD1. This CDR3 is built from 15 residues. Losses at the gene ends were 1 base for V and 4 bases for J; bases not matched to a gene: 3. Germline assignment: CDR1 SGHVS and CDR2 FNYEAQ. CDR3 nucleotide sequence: TGTGCCAGCAGCTTAGGGGACAGGACTTACAATGAGCAGTTCTTC. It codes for CASSLGDRTYNEQFF.

Here the CDR3 reads CASSLTGGNTGELFF. In nucleotides, the CDR3 is TGTGCCAGCAGCCTCACAGGGGGGAACACCGGGGAGCTGTTTTTT. The J gene is TRBJ2-2, the V gene TRBV2, with 8 bases matching TRBD1. The CDR3 covers 15 residues. Germline CDR1 SNHLY, CDR2 FYNNEI. The junction had 4 bases not matched to a gene; V was cut back by 6 bases and J by 1 base.

The CDR3 here is CASNVRGLSYEQYF. In nucleotides, the CDR3 is TGTGCCAGCAACGTAAGGGGGTTGTCCTACGAGCAGTACTTC. The rearrangement links TRBV28 to TRBJ2-7; TRBD1 is a possible D gene (6 bases). In germline, CDR1 is MDHEN, CDR2 SYDVKM. This CDR3 contains 14 residues. Trimming left V 7 bases short and J 1 base short, with 14 bases between.

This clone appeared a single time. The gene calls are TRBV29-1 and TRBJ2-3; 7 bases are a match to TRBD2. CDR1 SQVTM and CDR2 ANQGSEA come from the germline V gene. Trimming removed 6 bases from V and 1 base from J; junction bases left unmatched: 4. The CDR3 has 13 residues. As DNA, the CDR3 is TGCAGCGTCCGGGACTACGGCACAGATACGCAGTATTTT. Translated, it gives CSVRDYGTDTQYF.

The CDR3 sequence is CSVDREPRRPGEAFF. For the CDR3, the DNA is TGCAGCGTTGACCGGGAGCCACGCCGTCCGGGTGAAGCTTTCTTT. The V and J genes are TRBV29-1 and TRBJ1-1; D unresolved. The CDR3 has 15 amino acids. Per germline, CDR1 SQVTM and CDR2 ANQGSEA. Trimming pared 3 bases from V and 7 bases from J, leaving 21 bases between. Filled out from reference TRBV29-1 and TRBJ1-1, the complete variable domain reads SAVISQKPSRDICQRGTSLTIQCQVDSQVTMMFWYRQQPGQSLTLIATANQGSEATYESGFVIDKFPISRPNLTFSTLTVSNMSPEDSSIYLCSVDREPRRPGEAFFGQGTRLTVV.

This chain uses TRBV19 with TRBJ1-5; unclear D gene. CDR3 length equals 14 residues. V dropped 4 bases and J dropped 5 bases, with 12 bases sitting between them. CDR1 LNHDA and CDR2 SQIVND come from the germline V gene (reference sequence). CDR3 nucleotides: TGTGCCAGTAGTACCCCGACAAACTATCAGCCCCAGCATTTT. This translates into CASSTPTNYQPQHF.